This entry is about one T cell receptor beta chain. No antigen is known for it. This PCR relied on a set of 60 Vbeta primers and 13 Jbeta primers. Data came from immunoSEQ multiplex PCR; TCRdb stores just in-frame clones and leaves some out. Here the sample spans some 200,000 clones, approximately 79% being singletons. The data were taken from a study of cytomegalovirus exposure and HLA in healthy donors. Notes on the study in general: Across all donors, roughly uniform sequencing depth was an assumption of the presence/absence analyses.

This CDR3 contains 14 residues. Germline V lookup: CDR1 SEHNR, CDR2 FQNEAQ (reference sequence). Trimming took off 5 bases at V and 0 bases at J, with 10 bases between the two ends. The receptor was isolated from a man between 40 and 49 years old in good health and CMV-seropositive. V usage is TRBV7-9 and J usage is TRBJ1-1; no reliable D call. The sequencing input was PBMCs. CDR3 region: CASSAGLMNTEAFF. For the CDR3, the DNA is TGTGCCAGCAGCGCCGGACTGATGAACACTGAAGCTTTCTTT.